These 32 T cell receptor beta chains were sequenced from one sample in a study of cytomegalovirus exposure and HLA in healthy donors. This PCR relied on a set of 60 Vbeta primers and 13 Jbeta primers. Clones were read by immunoSEQ multiplex PCR, and TCRdb kept only the in-frame ones, dropping some. The table records some 130,000 clones, around 80% of them present only once. The sample consisted of PBMCs. These receptors were collected from a man aged 25 to 45 in good health.

This clone was counted a single time. The genes are TRBV6-1 and TRBJ1-3, with D possibly being TRBD1 (5 bases). V lost 2 bases to trimming and J lost 0 bases, with 8 bases between them. From germline, CDR1 is MNHNS and CDR2 SASEGT. The CDR3 length is 15 residues. For the CDR3, the DNA is TGTGCCAGCAGTGAAACGGGGGTCTCTGGAAACACCATATATTTT. Its translation is CASSETGVSGNTIYF.

This chain connects TRBV7-9 to TRBJ2-5, with unresolved D. Trimming pared 5 bases from V and 5 bases from J, leaving 15 bases between. The CDR3 runs 14 residues. Germline lookup yields CDR1 SEHNR and CDR2 FQNEAQ (reference sequence). The CDR3 nucleotides are TGTGCCAGCAGCCCTTTTAACGCTGCGGAGACCCAGTACTTC. As protein: CASSPFNAAETQYF.

The chain is built from TRBV6-5 and TRBJ2-2; D possibly corresponds to TRBD2 (5 bases). From germline, CDR1 is MNHEY and CDR2 SVGAGI. V lost 6 bases and J 8 bases, leaving 13 bases between the germline ends. The CDR3 is made up of 13 amino acids. In DNA, the CDR3 is TGTGCCAGCAGACTTCCAACTAGAGGGGAGCTGTTTTTT. Protein sequence: CASRLPTRGELFF.

This chain connects TRBV27 to TRBJ2-7, with 8 bases matching TRBD1. Germline V gene sequence: CDR1 MNHEY, CDR2 SMNVEV (reference sequence). The trim removed 4 bases at V and 4 bases at J, leaving 3 bases unmatched. The CDR3 runs to 13 residues. CDR3 sequence (DNA): TGTGCCAGCAGTTGGGGGGACAGGTACGAGCAGTACTTC. It encodes CASSWGDRYEQYF.

A note on this clone: One end of the junction does not line up with germline, which may come from a read error. The rearrangement uses TRBV15 and TRBJ1-5, with D possibly TRBD1 on 6 matching bases. CDR3 length: 15 residues. The germline V gene has CDR1 LNHNV and CDR2 YYDKDF (reference sequence). CDR3: CATSRETGANQPQHF. The CDR3, as DNA: TGTGCCACCAGCCGAGAGACAGGAGCTAATCAGCCCCAGCATTTT.

The genes are TRBV10-2 and TRBJ2-1, with 10 bases fitting TRBD2. The germline V gene has CDR1 WSHSY and CDR2 SAAADI. CDR3 length equals 17 residues. J gave up 5 bases and V 3 bases, and 10 bases lay outside the gene matches. The CDR3 coding sequence is TGCGCCAGCAGTGAAAGGGCAAGCGGGAGGGGGGACAATGAGCAGTTCTTC. Its translation: CASSERASGRGDNEQFF.

The gene calls are TRBV27 and TRBJ1-5; no firm D call. CDR1 and CDR2 (germline): MNHEY, SMNVEV (reference sequence). Trimming cost V 0 bases and J 7 bases, with 13 bases left between them. The CDR3 is 15 residues long. This chain's CDR3 is CASSLSFGSGQPQHF. CDR3 nucleotide sequence: TGTGCCAGCAGTTTATCTTTTGGTTCCGGGCAGCCCCAGCATTTT.

The genes are TRBV5-6 and TRBJ2-3; 12 bases are a match to TRBD2. This CDR3 has 15 amino acids. With V trimmed by 6 bases and J by 11 bases, 13 bases remained unmatched. Germline V gene lookup returns CDR1 SGHDT and CDR2 YYEEEE. CDR3 nucleotide sequence: TGTGCCAGCACCCCGGTGGCTAGCGGGAGGGGGAGGCAGTATTTT. Protein sequence: CASTPVASGRGRQYF.

This clone was seen once. This sequence joins TRBV28 and TRBJ2-7; D not resolved. Germline CDR1 MDHEN, CDR2 SYDVKM. The CDR3 loop spans 16 amino acids. The V gene lost 5 bases and the J gene lost 0 bases, with 17 bases spanning the gap. CDR3 DNA: TGTGCCAGCAGTCCCCTCCGAATATCCGGCTCCTACGAGCAGTACTTC. It codes for CASSPLRISGSYEQYF. The full variable domain, in which reference TRBV28 and TRBJ2-7 provide the parts outside the CDR3, is DVKVTQSSRYLVKRTGEKVFLECVQDMDHENMFWYRQDPGLGLRLIYFSYDVKMKEKGDIPEGYSVSREKKERFSLILESASTNQTSMYLCASSPLRISGSYEQYFGPGTRLTVT.

The genes are TRBV30 and TRBJ1-1, with 8 bases fitting TRBD1. Trimming at V came to 5 bases and at J to 4 bases, leaving 3 bases not matched to a gene. The germline gives CDR1 GTSNPN, CDR2 SVGIG (reference sequence). This CDR3 spans 12 amino acids. The CDR3, as DNA: TGTGCCTGGGACAGGGGCAGCACTGAAGCTTTCTTT. As protein: CAWDRGSTEAFF.

The chain uses TRBV19 and TRBJ2-3; 10 bases match TRBD1. With V trimmed by 4 bases and J by 4 bases, 8 bases remained unmatched. Germline values: CDR1 LNHDA, CDR2 SQIVND (reference sequence). The CDR3 has 16 residues. In nucleotides, the CDR3 is TGTGCCAGTAGTAAGCTCCCGGGACAGGGGTCAGATACGCAGTATTTT. This gives the protein CASSKLPGQGSDTQYF.

The J gene is TRBJ2-7, the V gene TRBV11-3; D is ambiguous. Looked up from germline, CDR1 is SGHNT and CDR2 is YENEEA. Trimming stripped 4 bases from V and 5 bases from J, with 15 bases between. This CDR3 has 14 residues. This chain's CDR3 is CASSSFGFLDEQYF. The DNA of the CDR3 is TGTGCCAGCAGCTCCTTCGGGTTCCTGGACGAGCAGTACTTC.

The rearrangement links TRBV28 to TRBJ1-4, with 9 nucleotides matching TRBD1. Germline V gene lookup returns CDR1 MDHEN and CDR2 SYDVKM. V lost 4 bases and J lost 8; bases outside the gene matches: 8. This CDR3 spans 15 amino acids. CDR3 residues: CASSSQQGAQEKLFF. The CDR3 region has the DNA TGTGCCAGCAGTTCTCAACAGGGGGCGCAGGAAAAACTGTTTTTT. Together with reference TRBV28 and TRBJ1-4, the CDR3 gives the full variable domain: DVKVTQSSRYLVKRTGEKVFLECVQDMDHENMFWYRQDPGLGLRLIYFSYDVKMKEKGDIPEGYSVSREKKERFSLILESASTNQTSMYLCASSSQQGAQEKLFFGSGTQLSVL.

The gene calls are TRBV6-5 and TRBJ2-4; weak D call: TRBD1 (5 bases). The V gene's germline CDR1 is MNHEY and CDR2 SVGAGI. Deletions cut 0 bases from V and 9 bases from J, with 9 bases between. The CDR3 is 13 amino acids. The CDR3 bases are TGTGCCAGCAGTTACTCCCGCAGGGCCATTCAGTACTTC. It yields the protein CASSYSRRAIQYF.

The chain combines TRBV4-2 with TRBJ1-2, with D perhaps matching TRBD1 (5 bases). Per the germline V gene, CDR1 is LGHNA and CDR2 is YNFKEQ. This CDR3 is built from 13 residues. Deletions cut 0 bases from V and 8 bases from J, with 10 bases between. The CDR3 sequence is CASSQEPGGGYTF. DNA of the CDR3: TGTGCCAGCAGCCAAGAACCCGGGGGAGGCTACACCTTC.

There are a few counts of this clone. The J gene is TRBJ2-1, the V gene TRBV4-1; the match to TRBD2 covers 13 bases. With 1 base clipped from V and 8 bases from J, the junction kept 2 bases outside the gene matches. Germline values: CDR1 MGHRA, CDR2 YSYEKL. There are 15 residues in the CDR3. CDR3 DNA: TGCGCCAGCAGCCAAGGGACTAGCGGGAGTCATGAGCAGTTCTTC. It translates to CASSQGTSGSHEQFF.

The J gene is TRBJ2-2, the V gene TRBV15; tentatively, D is TRBD1 (5 bases). V lost 4 bases, J lost 5 bases, and 14 bases lay in between. CDR1 LNHNV and CDR2 YYDKDF come from the germline V gene (reference sequence). CDR3 length: 15 residues. For the CDR3, the DNA is TGTGCCACCAGCATACGACAGTCCGTTACCGGGGAGCTGTTTTTT. Amino acids: CATSIRQSVTGELFF.

The chain employs TRBV13 and TRBJ2-7, with TRBD2 as a possible D gene (6 bases). Germline assignment: CDR1 PRHDT and CDR2 FYEKMQ (reference sequence). The CDR3 covers 19 residues. Trimming removed 0 bases from V and 5 bases from J, with 26 bases in between. CDR3 sequence (DNA): TGTGCCAGCAGCTTAGGTCCGACGGGGGAAGTTCCACCGGGGGACGAGCAGTACTTC. Its protein is CASSLGPTGEVPPGDEQYF.

There are a few counts of this clone. The gene calls are TRBV5-1 and TRBJ1-1; 9 nucleotides line up with TRBD1. The V segment lost 4 bases and the J segment 4 bases; nucleotides outside the gene matches: 5. There are 14 residues in the CDR3. The germline gives CDR1 SGHRS, CDR2 YFSETQ. This CDR3 is CASSPGQGGTEAFF. The CDR3 bases are TGCGCCAGCAGCCCGGGACAGGGAGGCACTGAAGCTTTCTTT.

The chain's CDR3 is CASRNRGRMNTEAFF. CDR3 nucleotide sequence: TGTGCCAGCAGAAACAGGGGGCGGATGAACACTGAAGCTTTCTTT. This rearrangement joins TRBV6-1 to TRBJ1-1, with TRBD1 matching 9 bases. CDR3 size: 15 residues. The germline CDR1 and CDR2 sequences are MNHNS and SASEGT. The V gene end was trimmed by 6 bases and the J gene end by 0 bases; junction bases not matched to a gene: 5.

As to this clone: A read error may produce the germline difference seen at one junction end. The chain is built from TRBV7-9 and TRBJ1-1; 9 bases align to TRBD1. Germline V gives CDR1 SEHNR, CDR2 FQNEAQ (reference sequence). The CDR3 is made up of 15 amino acids. CDR3 nucleotides: TGTTCCAGCAGCCCCCGGACAGGGGCATACACTGAAGCTTTCTTT. Translating gives CSSSPRTGAYTEAFF.

The chain couples TRBV6-5 to TRBJ2-7; 9 nucleotides line up with TRBD1. This CDR3 has 15 amino acids. J lost 1 base, V lost 7 bases, and 8 bases had no gene match. CDR1 is MNHEY and CDR2 is SVGAGI in the germline V gene. In DNA form, the CDR3 reads TGTGCCAGCACCCGAACAGGGGGCGCATCCTACGAGCAGTACTTC. Amino acid sequence: CASTRTGGASYEQYF.

This clone was seen only a few times. Written as DNA, the CDR3 is TGTGCCAGCAGTGGTAGGCAGGGTTCAAATCAGCCCCAGCATTTT. As protein: CASSGRQGSNQPQHF. This rearrangement joins TRBV6-1 to TRBJ1-5, with D possibly matching TRBD1 (5 bases). The CDR3 is made up of 15 amino acids. CDR1 is MNHNS and CDR2 is SASEGT in the germline V gene. V was shortened by 4 bases and J by 4 bases, with 14 bases between the two germline ends.

CDR3 coding DNA: TGTGCCAGCATGACCGACCGGACACCGTCTAGAGAGCAGTACTTC. This translates into CASMTDRTPSREQYF. This sequence joins TRBV2 and TRBJ2-5; D possibly corresponds to TRBD1 (5 bases). The germline gives CDR1 SNHLY, CDR2 FYNNEI. V dropped 7 bases and J dropped 11 bases, with 26 bases sitting between them. CDR3 length: 15 residues.

The chain recombines TRBV9 with TRBJ2-3, with 9 bases that match TRBD2. From germline, CDR1 is SGDLS and CDR2 YYNGEE. With V trimmed by 6 bases and J by 6 bases, 11 bases remained unmatched. This CDR3 is built from 15 residues. The CDR3 DNA is TGTGCCAGCAATGAGCGGGAGGTGGATATCGATACGCAGTATTTT. It encodes CASNEREVDIDTQYF.

This sequence joins TRBV18 and TRBJ1-2, with D uncertain. Germline CDR1 reads KGHSH; CDR2 reads LQKENI. Between the trimmed V and J ends, which lost 0 bases and 5 bases, there was a span of 7 bases. The CDR3 has 13 residues. The CDR3 protein is CASSPPSGYGYTF. The CDR3 region has the DNA TGTGCCAGCTCACCACCTTCCGGGTATGGCTACACCTTC.

The rearrangement links TRBV11-1 to TRBJ2-4, with D possibly TRBD1 on 6 matching bases. The germline V gene has CDR1 SGHAT and CDR2 FQDESV (reference sequence). V was cut by 0 bases and J by 6 bases, with 18 bases left in between. The CDR3 has 17 residues. The CDR3 DNA is TGTGCCAGCAGCTTAGCGCGAGGCCAAAGGGGGTTAAACATTCAGTACTTC. Protein product: CASSLARGQRGLNIQYF.

This clone has only one observation. The chain has TRBV19 and TRBJ2-7; D is perhaps TRBD1 (5 bases). V lost 6 bases and J lost 0, with 18 bases in between. Germline V CDR1 and CDR2: LNHDA, SQIVND (reference sequence). This CDR3 spans 16 amino acids. CDR3 in DNA: TGTGCCAGTAGACGCTCGCCAGGGCGAGACTCCTACGAGCAGTACTTC. It encodes CASRRSPGRDSYEQYF. The full variable domain, its missing parts supplied by reference TRBV19 and TRBJ2-7, is DGGITQSPKYLFRKEGQNVTLSCEQNLNHDAMYWYRQDPGQGLRLIYYSQIVNDFQKGDIAEGYSVSREKKESFPLTVTSAQKNPTAFYLCASRRSPGRDSYEQYFGPGTRLTVT.

This clone was recorded once. V gene TRBV7-2 combines with J gene TRBJ1-5; possible D gene TRBD1, 5 bases. The CDR3 totals 15 residues. Germline V gene sequence: CDR1 SGHTA, CDR2 FQGNSA. Trimming removed 5 bases from V and 4 bases from J, with 15 bases in between. As DNA, the CDR3 is TGTGCCAGCAGCCCTGGGGGGGTGGGGAATCAGCCCCAGCATTTT. Translating it yields CASSPGGVGNQPQHF.

Here the CDR3 reads CSVTGGPSYEQYF. The CDR3 DNA sequence: TGCAGCGTTACAGGGGGGCCGTCCTACGAGCAGTACTTC. This rearrangement joins TRBV29-1 to TRBJ2-7; TRBD1 matches at 8 bases. The CDR3 extends over 13 amino acids. V lost 5 bases and J lost 1; bases outside the gene matches: 4. Germline V gene lookup returns CDR1 SQVTM and CDR2 ANQGSEA.

The chain links TRBV5-4 to TRBJ1-3; D is uncertain. Germline CDR1 SGHNT, CDR2 YYREEE (reference sequence). This CDR3 has 16 amino acids. The V end was cut by 0 bases, the J end by 10 bases, with 20 bases between. The DNA of the CDR3 is TGTGCCAGCAGCTTGGCCCCGCCCGAGCGGGCGGGAACCATATATTTT. It encodes CASSLAPPERAGTIYF.

This chain links TRBV7-2 with TRBJ1-4; D gene ambiguous. Looked up from germline, CDR1 is SGHTA and CDR2 is FQGNSA. The CDR3 has 14 residues. V lost 10 bases, J lost 7 bases, and 19 bases lay in between. CDR3 in DNA: TGTGCCACCACCGCGGACCCCGCGGGTGAAAAACTGTTTTTT. Translation: CATTADPAGEKLFF.